This T cell receptor beta chain came from a study of PD-1 blockade in classical Hodgkin lymphoma. Assay: immunoSEQ multiplex PCR; the TCRdb copy retains only in-frame clones and omits some. The data contain around 65,000 clones, nearly 90% of them seen just once; the ten biggest clones take up less than 9%. This clone was found once. The target antigen is unknown. Findings of the study overall: TCR diversity in CD4+, not CD8+, cells rose significantly by C4D1. Complete responders' diversity at baseline resembled that of newly diagnosed patients.

Time point described: cycle 4 day 1 (C4D1), after 6 weeks of nivolumab. Each and every patient relapsed after autologous stem cell transplantation, and patients got differing brentuximab vedotin exposure. The study recorded best responses of complete response, partial response or progressive disease. Germline V gene sequence: CDR1 SEHNR, CDR2 FQNEAQ (reference sequence). V shed 6 bases, J shed 0 bases, and the junction held 5 bases outside the gene matches. The CDR3 loop spans 15 amino acids. The gene calls are TRBV7-9 and TRBJ1-3, with 7 bases lining up with TRBD1. This specimen was peripheral blood mononuclear cells (PBMCs), taken before the fourth cycle of nivolumab. The receptor's source is a human donor with classical Hodgkin lymphoma. CDR3 DNA: TGTGCCAGCAGACTACAGGGGAACTCTGGAAACACCATATATTTT. Its translation: CASRLQGNSGNTIYF.